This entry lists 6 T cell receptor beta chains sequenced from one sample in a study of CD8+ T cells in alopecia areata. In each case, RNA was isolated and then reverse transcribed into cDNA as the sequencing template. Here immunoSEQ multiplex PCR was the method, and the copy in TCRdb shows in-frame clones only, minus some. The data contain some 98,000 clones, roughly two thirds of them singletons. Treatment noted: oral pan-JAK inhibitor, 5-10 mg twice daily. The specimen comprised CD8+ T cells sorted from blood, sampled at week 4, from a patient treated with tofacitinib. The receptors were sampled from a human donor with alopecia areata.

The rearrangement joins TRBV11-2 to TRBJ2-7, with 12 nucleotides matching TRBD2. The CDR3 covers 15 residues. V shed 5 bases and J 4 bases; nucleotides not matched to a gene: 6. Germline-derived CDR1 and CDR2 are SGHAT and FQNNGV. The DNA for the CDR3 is TGTGCCAGCAGCCCTTCCGGGACTAGCGGGTACGAGCAGTACTTC. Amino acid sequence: CASSPSGTSGYEQYF.

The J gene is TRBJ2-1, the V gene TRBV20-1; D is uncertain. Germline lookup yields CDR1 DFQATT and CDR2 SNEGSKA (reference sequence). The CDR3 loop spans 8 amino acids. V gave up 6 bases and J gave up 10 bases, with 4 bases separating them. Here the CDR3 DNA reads TGCAGTGCCGGCGAGCAGTTCTTC. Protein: CSAGEQFF.

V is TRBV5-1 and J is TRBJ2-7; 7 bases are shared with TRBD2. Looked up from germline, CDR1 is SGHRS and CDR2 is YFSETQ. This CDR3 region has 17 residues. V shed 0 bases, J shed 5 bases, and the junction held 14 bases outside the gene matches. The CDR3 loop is CASSLVSSGTPGHEQYF. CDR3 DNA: TGCGCCAGCAGCTTGGTGTCTAGCGGTACTCCGGGCCACGAGCAGTACTTC.

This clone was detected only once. The CDR3 bases are TGTGCCAGCAGTCGGACAGTACAAGAGACCCAGTACTTC. Amino acid sequence: CASSRTVQETQYF. The rearrangement joins TRBV28 to TRBJ2-5, with a tentative D call TRBD1 (6 bases). There are 13 residues in the CDR3. Germline CDR1 MDHEN, CDR2 SYDVKM. The ends were cut back, 5 bases at V and 2 bases at J, with 9 bases in the middle.

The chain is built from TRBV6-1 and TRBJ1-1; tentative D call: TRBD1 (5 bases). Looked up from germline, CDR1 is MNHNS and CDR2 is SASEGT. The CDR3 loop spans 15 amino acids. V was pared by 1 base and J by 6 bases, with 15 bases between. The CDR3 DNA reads TGTGCCAGCAGTGAAGTTGGGGGGATCAACGCTGAAGCTTTCTTT. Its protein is CASSEVGGINAEAFF.

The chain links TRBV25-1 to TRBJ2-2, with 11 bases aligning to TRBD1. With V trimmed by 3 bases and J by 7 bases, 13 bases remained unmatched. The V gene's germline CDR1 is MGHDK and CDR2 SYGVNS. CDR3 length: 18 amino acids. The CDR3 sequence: CASSDSPPGQGEIGELFF. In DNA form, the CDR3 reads TGTGCCAGCAGTGACTCCCCCCCGGGACAGGGGGAAATCGGGGAGCTGTTTTTT.